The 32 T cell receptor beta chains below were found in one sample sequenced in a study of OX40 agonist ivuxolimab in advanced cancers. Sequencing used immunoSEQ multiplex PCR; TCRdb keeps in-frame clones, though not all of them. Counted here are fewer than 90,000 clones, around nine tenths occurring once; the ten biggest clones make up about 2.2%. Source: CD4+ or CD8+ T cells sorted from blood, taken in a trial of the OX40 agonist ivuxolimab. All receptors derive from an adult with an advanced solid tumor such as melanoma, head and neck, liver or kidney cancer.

The CDR3 loop reads CASSLGGIYQPQHF. The CDR3 bases are TGTGCCAGCAGCTTAGGGGGAATCTATCAGCCCCAGCATTTT. The genes are TRBV7-2 and TRBJ1-5; D call uncertain. Germline V lookup: CDR1 SGHTA, CDR2 FQGNSA. CDR3 size: 14 residues. V lost 1 base, J lost 5 bases, and 9 bases lay in between.

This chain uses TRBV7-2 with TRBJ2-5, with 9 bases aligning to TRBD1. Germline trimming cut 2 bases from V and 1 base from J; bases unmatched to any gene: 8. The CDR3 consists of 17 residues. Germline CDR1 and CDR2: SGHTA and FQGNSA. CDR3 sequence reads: CASSLRGQGGVQETQYF. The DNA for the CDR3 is TGTGCCAGCAGCTTAAGGGGACAGGGAGGGGTCCAAGAGACCCAGTACTTC.

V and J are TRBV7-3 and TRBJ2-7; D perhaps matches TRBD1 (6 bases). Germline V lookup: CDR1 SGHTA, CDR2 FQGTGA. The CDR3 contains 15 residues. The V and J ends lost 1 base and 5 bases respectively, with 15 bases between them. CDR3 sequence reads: CASSLNPGTTHEQYF. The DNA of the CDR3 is TGTGCCAGCAGCTTAAACCCCGGGACAACCCACGAGCAGTACTTC.

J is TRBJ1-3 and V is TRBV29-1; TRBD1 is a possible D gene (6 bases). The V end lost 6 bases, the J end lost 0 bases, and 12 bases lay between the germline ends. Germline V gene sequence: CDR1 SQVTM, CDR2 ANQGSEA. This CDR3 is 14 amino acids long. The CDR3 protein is CSVETGRSGNTIYF. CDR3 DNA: TGCAGCGTGGAAACAGGGCGCTCTGGAAACACCATATATTTT.

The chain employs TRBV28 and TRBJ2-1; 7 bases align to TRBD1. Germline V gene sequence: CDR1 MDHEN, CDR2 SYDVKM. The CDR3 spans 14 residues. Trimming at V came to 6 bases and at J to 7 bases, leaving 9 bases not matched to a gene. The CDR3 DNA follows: TGTGCCAGCAGCCAGGCGGACAGGTCTAATGAGCAGTTCTTC. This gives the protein CASSQADRSNEQFF.

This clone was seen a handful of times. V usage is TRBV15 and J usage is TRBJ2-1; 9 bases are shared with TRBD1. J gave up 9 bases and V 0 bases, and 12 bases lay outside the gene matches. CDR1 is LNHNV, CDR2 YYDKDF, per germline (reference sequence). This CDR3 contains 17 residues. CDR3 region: CATSRDYMGQGAVEQFF. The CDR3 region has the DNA TGTGCCACCAGCAGAGATTATATGGGACAGGGAGCGGTTGAGCAGTTCTTC.

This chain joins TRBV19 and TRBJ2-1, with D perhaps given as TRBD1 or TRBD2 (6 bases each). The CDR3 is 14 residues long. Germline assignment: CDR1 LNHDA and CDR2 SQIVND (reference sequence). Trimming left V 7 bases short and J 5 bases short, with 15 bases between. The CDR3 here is CASTPGGLDNEQFF. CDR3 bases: TGTGCCAGTACCCCTGGGGGGCTTGACAATGAGCAGTTCTTC.

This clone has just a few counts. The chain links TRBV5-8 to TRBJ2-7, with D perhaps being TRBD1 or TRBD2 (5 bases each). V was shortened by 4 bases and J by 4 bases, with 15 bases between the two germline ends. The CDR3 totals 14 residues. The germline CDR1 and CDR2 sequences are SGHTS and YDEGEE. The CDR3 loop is CASSPGGRIYEQYF. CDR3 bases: TGTGCCAGCAGCCCTGGGGGACGGATATACGAGCAGTACTTC.

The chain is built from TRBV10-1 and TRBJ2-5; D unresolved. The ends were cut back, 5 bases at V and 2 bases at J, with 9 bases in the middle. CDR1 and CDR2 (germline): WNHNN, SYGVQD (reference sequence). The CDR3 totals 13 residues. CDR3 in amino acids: CASSTELQETQYF. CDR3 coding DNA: TGCGCCAGCAGTACGGAGTTACAAGAGACCCAGTACTTC.

In DNA, the CDR3 is TGTGCCAGCAGCGTAGACTCAGCGGGGGACCAAGAGACCCAGTACTTC. Residues: CASSVDSAGDQETQYF. The rearrangement links TRBV9 to TRBJ2-5; 8 positions agree with TRBD2. CDR3 length: 16 residues. Germline loops: CDR1 SGDLS, CDR2 YYNGEE. The J segment lost 0 bases and the V segment lost 0 bases, leaving 4 bases of the junction unmatched.

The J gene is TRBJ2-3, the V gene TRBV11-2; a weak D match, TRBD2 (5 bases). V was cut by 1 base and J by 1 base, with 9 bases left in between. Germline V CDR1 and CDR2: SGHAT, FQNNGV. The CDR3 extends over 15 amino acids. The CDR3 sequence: CASSLASPGTDTQYF. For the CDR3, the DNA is TGTGCCAGCAGCTTAGCTAGCCCGGGCACAGATACGCAGTATTTT.

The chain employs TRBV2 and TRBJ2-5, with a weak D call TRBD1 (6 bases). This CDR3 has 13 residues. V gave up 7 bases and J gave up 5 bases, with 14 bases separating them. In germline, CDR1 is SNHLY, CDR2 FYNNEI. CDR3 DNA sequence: TGTGCCAGCAACCTCCTGGGGGCGGAGACCCAGTACTTC. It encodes CASNLLGAETQYF.

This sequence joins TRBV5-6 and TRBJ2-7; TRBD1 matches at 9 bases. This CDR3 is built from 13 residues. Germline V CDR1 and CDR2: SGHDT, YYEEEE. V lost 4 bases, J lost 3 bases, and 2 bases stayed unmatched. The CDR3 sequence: CASSRGQGYEQYF. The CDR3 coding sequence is TGTGCCAGCAGCCGGGGACAGGGCTACGAGCAGTACTTC.

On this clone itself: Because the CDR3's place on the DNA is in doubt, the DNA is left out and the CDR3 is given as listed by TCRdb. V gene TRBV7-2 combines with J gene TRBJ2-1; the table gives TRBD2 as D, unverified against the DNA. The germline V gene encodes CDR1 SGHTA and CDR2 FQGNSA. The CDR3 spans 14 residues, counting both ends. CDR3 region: CASSLVASGSIEFF.

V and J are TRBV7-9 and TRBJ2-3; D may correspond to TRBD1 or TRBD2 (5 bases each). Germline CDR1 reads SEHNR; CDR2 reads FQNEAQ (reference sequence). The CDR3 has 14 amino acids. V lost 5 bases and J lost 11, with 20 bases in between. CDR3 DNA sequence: TGTGCCAGCAGCGCCTCCGGGACCACTTACCTGCAGTATTTT. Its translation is CASSASGTTYLQYF.

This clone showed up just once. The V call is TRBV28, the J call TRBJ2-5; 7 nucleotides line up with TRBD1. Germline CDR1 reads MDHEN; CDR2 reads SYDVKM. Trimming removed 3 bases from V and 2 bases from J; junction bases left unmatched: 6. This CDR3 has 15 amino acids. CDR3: CASSFDRDLQETQYF. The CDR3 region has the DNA TGTGCCAGCAGTTTTGACAGGGATTTACAAGAGACCCAGTACTTC.

CDR3 sequence: CASSSLDSGNTIYF. The CDR3 DNA reads as TGTGCCAGCAGTTCCCTGGACTCTGGAAACACCATATATTTT. This sequence joins TRBV28 and TRBJ1-3, with unresolved D. Trimming shortened V by 4 bases and J by 0 bases, and 7 bases separated the two germline ends. Germline V gene data show CDR1 as MDHEN and CDR2 as SYDVKM. This CDR3 spans 14 amino acids.

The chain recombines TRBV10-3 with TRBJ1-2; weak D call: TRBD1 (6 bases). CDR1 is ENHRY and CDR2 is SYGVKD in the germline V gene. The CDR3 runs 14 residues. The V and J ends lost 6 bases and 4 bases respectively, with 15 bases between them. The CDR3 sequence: CAIREDGGFYGYTF. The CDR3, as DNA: TGTGCCATCAGAGAAGACGGGGGCTTCTATGGCTACACCTTC.

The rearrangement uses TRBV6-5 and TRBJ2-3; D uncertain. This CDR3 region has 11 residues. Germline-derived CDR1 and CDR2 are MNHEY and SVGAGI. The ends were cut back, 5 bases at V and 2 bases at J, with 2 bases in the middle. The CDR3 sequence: CASSTTDTQYF. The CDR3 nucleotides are TGTGCCAGCAGTACCACAGATACGCAGTATTTT.

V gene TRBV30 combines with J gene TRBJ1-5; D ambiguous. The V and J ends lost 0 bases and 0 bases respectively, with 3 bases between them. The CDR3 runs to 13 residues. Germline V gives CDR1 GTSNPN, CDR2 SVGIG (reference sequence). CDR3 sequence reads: CAWSVGSNQPQHF. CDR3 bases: TGTGCCTGGAGTGTGGGTAGCAATCAGCCCCAGCATTTT.

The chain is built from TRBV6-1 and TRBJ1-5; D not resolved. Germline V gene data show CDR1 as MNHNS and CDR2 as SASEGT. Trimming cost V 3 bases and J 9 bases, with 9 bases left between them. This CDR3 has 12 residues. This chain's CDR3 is CASSESNRPQHF. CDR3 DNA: TGTGCCAGCAGTGAGTCAAACAGGCCCCAGCATTTT.

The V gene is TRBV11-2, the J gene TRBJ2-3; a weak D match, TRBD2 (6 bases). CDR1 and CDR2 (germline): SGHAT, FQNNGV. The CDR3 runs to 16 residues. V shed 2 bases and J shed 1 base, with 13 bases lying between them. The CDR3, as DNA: TGTGCCAGCAGCTTAACACGGGGGTCTCGCACAGATACGCAGTATTTT. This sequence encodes CASSLTRGSRTDTQYF.

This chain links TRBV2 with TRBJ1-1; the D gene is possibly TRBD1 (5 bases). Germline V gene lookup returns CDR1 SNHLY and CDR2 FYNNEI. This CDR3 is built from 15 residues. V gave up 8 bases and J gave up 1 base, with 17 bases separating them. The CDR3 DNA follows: TGTGCCAGCTCGTTCCAACGCGGGGCGAACACTGAAGCTTTCTTT. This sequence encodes CASSFQRGANTEAFF.

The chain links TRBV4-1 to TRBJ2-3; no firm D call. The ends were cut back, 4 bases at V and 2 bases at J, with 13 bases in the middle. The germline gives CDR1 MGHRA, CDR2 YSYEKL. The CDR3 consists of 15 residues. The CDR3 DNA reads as TGCGCCAGCAGCCCACCTACGTCCGTCACAGATACGCAGTATTTT. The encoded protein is CASSPPTSVTDTQYF.

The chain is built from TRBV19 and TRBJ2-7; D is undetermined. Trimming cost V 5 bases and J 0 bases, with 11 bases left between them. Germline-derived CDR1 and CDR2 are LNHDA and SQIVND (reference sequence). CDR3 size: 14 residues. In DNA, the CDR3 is TGTGCCAGTAGTGCCCGGACGACCTCCTACGAGCAGTACTTC. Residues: CASSARTTSYEQYF.

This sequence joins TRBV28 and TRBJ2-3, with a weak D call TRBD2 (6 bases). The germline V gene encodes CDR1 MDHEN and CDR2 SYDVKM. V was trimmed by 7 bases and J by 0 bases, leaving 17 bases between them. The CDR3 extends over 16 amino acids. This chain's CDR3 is CASTLQIGGSTDTQYF. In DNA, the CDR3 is TGTGCCAGCACCCTTCAAATCGGGGGAAGCACAGATACGCAGTATTTT.

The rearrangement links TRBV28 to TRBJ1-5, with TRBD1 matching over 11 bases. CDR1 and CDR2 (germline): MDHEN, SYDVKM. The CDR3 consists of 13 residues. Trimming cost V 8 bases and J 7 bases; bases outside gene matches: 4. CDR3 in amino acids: CASRTGGVQPQHF. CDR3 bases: TGTGCCAGCCGGACAGGGGGCGTCCAGCCCCAGCATTTT.

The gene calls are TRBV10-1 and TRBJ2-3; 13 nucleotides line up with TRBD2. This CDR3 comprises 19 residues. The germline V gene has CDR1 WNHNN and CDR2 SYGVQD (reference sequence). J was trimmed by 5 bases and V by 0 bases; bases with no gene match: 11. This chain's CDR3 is CASSESMTTSGGPLDTQYF. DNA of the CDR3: TGCGCCAGCAGTGAGTCTATGACGACTAGCGGGGGGCCTTTAGATACGCAGTATTTT.

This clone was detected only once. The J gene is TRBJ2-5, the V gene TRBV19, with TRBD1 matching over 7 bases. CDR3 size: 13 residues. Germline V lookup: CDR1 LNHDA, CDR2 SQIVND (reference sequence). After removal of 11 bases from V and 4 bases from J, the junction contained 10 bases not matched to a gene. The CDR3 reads CASSETGRETQYF. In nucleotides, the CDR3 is TGTGCCTCTTCCGAGACAGGGAGAGAGACCCAGTACTTC.

CDR3 sequence reads: CASTSSGVNYGYTF. Here the CDR3 DNA reads TGTGCCAGCACCTCCTCGGGGGTCAACTATGGCTACACCTTC. The chain links TRBV28 to TRBJ1-2; possible D gene TRBD1, 5 bases. The CDR3 extends over 14 amino acids. Germline values: CDR1 MDHEN, CDR2 SYDVKM. V lost 7 bases and J 2 bases, leaving 14 bases between the germline ends.

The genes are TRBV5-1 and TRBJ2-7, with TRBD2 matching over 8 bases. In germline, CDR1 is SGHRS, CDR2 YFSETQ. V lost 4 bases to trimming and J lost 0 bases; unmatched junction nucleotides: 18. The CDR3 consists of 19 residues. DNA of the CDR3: TGCGCCAGCAGCCGCTTGGAGCTAGCGACCGGGACTAGCTCCTACGAGCAGTACTTC. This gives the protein CASSRLELATGTSSYEQYF. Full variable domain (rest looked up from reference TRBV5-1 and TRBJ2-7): KAGVTQTPRYLIKTRGQQVTLSCSPISGHRSVSWYQQTPGQGLQFLFEYFSETQRNKGNFPGRFSGRQFSNSRSEMNVSTLELGDSALYLCASSRLELATGTSSYEQYFGPGTRLTVT.

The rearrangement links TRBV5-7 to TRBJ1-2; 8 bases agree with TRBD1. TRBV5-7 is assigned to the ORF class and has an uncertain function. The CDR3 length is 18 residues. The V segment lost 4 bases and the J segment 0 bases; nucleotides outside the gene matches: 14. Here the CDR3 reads CASSLARTGFRANYGYTF. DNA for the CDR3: TGTGCCAGCAGCCTCGCTAGGACAGGGTTTAGAGCTAACTATGGCTACACCTTC.